The clone carrying this TCR beta chain was observed a few times. The record originates from a study of blood T cells in healthy people across ages. A second 7 to 11 cycle PCR used barcoded and J-beta primers. TCRdb reprocessed the 5' RACE reads via MiXCR and lists one record per CDR3 protein. In the table there are some 1.7 million distinct CDR3 sequences, 28% of which are singletons. CDR1 and CDR2 from the germline V gene are DFQATT and SNEGSKA (reference sequence). V was shortened by 1 base and J by 3 bases, with 9 bases between the two germline ends. The CDR3 loop spans 13 amino acids. The sequence was collected from a woman aged 25 to 39 in good health. The chain combines TRBV20-1 with TRBJ1-1; possible D gene TRBD1, 5 bases. The sample comprised blood. CDR3 sequence: CSARGDLHTEAFF. The CDR3 region has the DNA TGCAGTGCTAGAGGGGACCTCCACACTGAAGCTTTCTTT.